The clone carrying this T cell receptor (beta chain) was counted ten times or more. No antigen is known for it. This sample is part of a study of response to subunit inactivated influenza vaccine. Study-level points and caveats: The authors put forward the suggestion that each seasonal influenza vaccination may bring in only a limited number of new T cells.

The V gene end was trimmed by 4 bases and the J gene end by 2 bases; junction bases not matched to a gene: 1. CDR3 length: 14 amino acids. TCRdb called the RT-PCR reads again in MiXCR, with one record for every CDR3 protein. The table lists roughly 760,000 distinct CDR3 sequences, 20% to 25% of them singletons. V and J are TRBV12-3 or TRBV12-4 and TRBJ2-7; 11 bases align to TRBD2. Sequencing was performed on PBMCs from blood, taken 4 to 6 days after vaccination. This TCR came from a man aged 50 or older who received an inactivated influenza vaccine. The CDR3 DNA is TGTGCCAGCAGTTCGGGACTAGCGGCCTACGAGCAGTACTTC. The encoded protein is CASSSGLAAYEQYF.